A single sample gave rise to the 16 T cell receptor beta chains below, sequenced in a study of blood T cell repertoires in COVID-19. Here immunoSEQ multiplex PCR was the method, and the copy in TCRdb shows in-frame clones only, minus some. This sample has tens of thousands of clones, with 80% to 90% found just once. Sequencing was done on a sample of peripheral blood. The receptors originated from an elderly man with COVID-19, enrolled during active disease.

This sequence joins TRBV5-1 and TRBJ1-1; D remains unclear. Per the germline V gene, CDR1 is SGHRS and CDR2 is YFSETQ. This CDR3 region has 13 residues. The V end lost 5 bases, the J end lost 1 base, and 9 bases lay between the germline ends. Here the CDR3 reads CASRIDWNTEAFF. For the CDR3, the DNA is TGCGCCAGCAGGATAGACTGGAACACTGAAGCTTTCTTT.

This chain connects TRBV18 to TRBJ1-2; 10 positions match TRBD1. V shed 6 bases, J shed 6 bases, and the junction held 4 bases outside the gene matches. The CDR3 is made up of 13 amino acids. Germline V lookup: CDR1 KGHSH, CDR2 LQKENI. CDR3 DNA sequence: TGTGCCAGCTCCCGGACAGGGGGGCATGGCTACACCTTC. Translated, it gives CASSRTGGHGYTF.

The sample holds a few counts of this clone. This sequence joins TRBV4-1 and TRBJ2-1; 11 bases are shared with TRBD2. The J segment lost 3 bases and the V segment lost 1 base, leaving 5 bases of the junction unmatched. The germline V gene has CDR1 MGHRA and CDR2 YSYEKL. The CDR3 is 17 amino acids. The CDR3 reads CASSQVSSGGNYNEQFF. CDR3 coding DNA: TGCGCCAGCAGCCAAGTGTCTAGCGGGGGGAACTACAATGAGCAGTTCTTC.

The chain combines TRBV3-1 (or the pseudogene TRBV3-2) with TRBJ1-2; no firm D call. Between the trimmed V and J ends, which lost 0 bases and 4 bases, there was a span of 9 bases. Germline V CDR1 and CDR2: LGHDT, YNNKEL (reference sequence). The CDR3 extends over 14 amino acids. In DNA, the CDR3 is TGTGCCAGCAGCCAAGATTTGGTCAGCTATGGCTACACCTTC. As protein: CASSQDLVSYGYTF.

The sample holds one count of this clone. The CDR3 nucleotides read TGCGCCAGCAGCAGGACAGAGACGATGAACACTGAAGCTTTCTTT. As protein: CASSRTETMNTEAFF. V and J are TRBV5-1 and TRBJ1-1; D is possibly TRBD1 (6 bases). V lost 4 bases to trimming and J lost 0 bases, with 13 bases between them. The CDR3 length is 15 residues. Germline values: CDR1 SGHRS, CDR2 YFSETQ.

The rearrangement uses TRBV19 and TRBJ1-3, with a possible D match to TRBD1 (5 bases). V lost 8 bases, J lost 4 bases, and 15 bases lay in between. CDR1 is LNHDA, CDR2 SQIVND, per germline (reference sequence). The CDR3 consists of 14 residues. CDR3 sequence (DNA): TGTGCCAGTGCCCCGAAGGGGTCGGGAAACACCATATATTTT. Its translation: CASAPKGSGNTIYF. The whole variable domain, remainder taken from reference TRBV19 and TRBJ1-3, is DGGITQSPKYLFRKEGQNVTLSCEQNLNHDAMYWYRQDPGQGLRLIYYSQIVNDFQKGDIAEGYSVSREKKESFPLTVTSAQKNPTAFYLCASAPKGSGNTIYFGEGSWLTVV.

The chain employs TRBV4-2 and TRBJ1-2, with D possibly being TRBD1 (5 bases). Germline CDR1 LGHNA, CDR2 YNFKEQ. Trimming shortened V by 2 bases and J by 7 bases, and 14 bases separated the two germline ends. This CDR3 comprises 14 residues. CDR3 sequence reads: CASSQSIRGAGYTF. In nucleotides, the CDR3 is TGTGCCAGCAGCCAAAGTATTAGGGGCGCTGGCTACACCTTC.

This clone was observed a few times. The chain employs TRBV10-3 and TRBJ2-3; TRBD1 is a possible D gene (8 bases). V lost 7 bases and J 3 bases, leaving 17 bases between the germline ends. Germline-derived CDR1 and CDR2 are ENHRY and SYGVKD. The CDR3 contains 15 residues. The CDR3 nucleotides are TGTGCCATCAATCCACAGGGGGGAGGGACAGATACGCAGTATTTT. This encodes CAINPQGGGTDTQYF.

In its sample, this clone was seen a few times. This sequence joins TRBV6-6 and TRBJ2-1; 9 nucleotides agree with TRBD1. Germline values: CDR1 MNHNY, CDR2 SVGAGI (reference sequence). V dropped 5 bases and J dropped 4; count of bases not matched to a gene: 21. CDR3 length: 20 amino acids. CDR3 sequence reads: CASSRTGTGFYTEIYNEQFF. DNA of the CDR3: TGTGCCAGCAGTCGAACCGGGACAGGGTTTTACACGGAGATATACAATGAGCAGTTCTTC.

The chain employs TRBV18 and TRBJ2-7; TRBD1 is a possible D gene (5 bases). The CDR3 contains 13 residues. V lost 6 bases, J lost 2 bases, and 11 bases lay in between. Germline V gene sequence: CDR1 KGHSH, CDR2 LQKENI. The CDR3 here is CASSPGAPYEQYF. The CDR3, as DNA: TGTGCCAGCTCCCCTGGGGCCCCCTACGAGCAGTACTTC.

Ten or more counts support this clone. This chain connects TRBV5-1 to TRBJ1-6; weak D call: TRBD1 (5 bases). Germline CDR1 is SGHRS and CDR2 is YFSETQ. The CDR3 totals 14 residues. V lost 1 base and J lost 8, with 10 bases in between. The DNA of the CDR3 is TGCGCCAGCAGCTTGAAGGGGTTGGATTCACCCCTCCACTTT. It specifies CASSLKGLDSPLHF.

The chain combines TRBV7-3 with TRBJ2-7; TRBD1 might be the D (5 bases). The CDR3 sequence is 16 residues long. CDR1 is SGHTA and CDR2 is FQGTGA in the germline V gene. V was trimmed by 1 base and J by 3 bases, leaving 16 bases between them. The CDR3 nucleotides read TGTGCCAGCAGCTTAAATGGGGCCCAGGGAAGCTACGAGCAGTACTTC. This gives the protein CASSLNGAQGSYEQYF. Based on the CDR3 plus reference TRBV7-3 and TRBJ2-7, the full variable domain is GAGVSQTPSNKVTEKGKYVELRCDPISGHTALYWYRQSLGQGPEFLIYFQGTGAADDSGLPNDRFFAVRPEGSVSTLKIQRTERGDSAVYLCASSLNGAQGSYEQYFGPGTRLTVT.

The rearrangement uses TRBV5-6 and TRBJ1-6; D unclear. CDR1 and CDR2 from the germline V gene are SGHDT and YYEEEE. Deletions cut 0 bases from V and 7 bases from J, with 5 bases between. There are 13 residues in the CDR3. CDR3 nucleotide sequence: TGTGCCAGCAGCTTGGGAGGAAATTCACCCCTCCACTTT. This translates into CASSLGGNSPLHF.

About this clone: This sample includes further DNA sequences coding for the same CDR3. The chain carries TRBV7-3 and TRBJ2-3; 11 bases map to TRBD2. The CDR3 consists of 15 residues. The V gene's germline CDR1 is SGHTA and CDR2 FQGTGA. Trimming took 6 bases from V and 3 from J; bases not matched to a gene: 5. The CDR3 DNA follows: TGTGCCAGCAGTGAGACTAGCGGGATAACAGATACGCAGTATTTT. The encoded protein is CASSETSGITDTQYF.

V gene TRBV4-1 combines with J gene TRBJ2-1; 9 nucleotides match TRBD1. Germline V CDR1 and CDR2: MGHRA, YSYEKL. CDR3 size: 16 residues. After removal of 3 bases from V and 8 bases from J, the junction contained 11 bases not matched to a gene. The CDR3 DNA reads TGCGCCAGCAGCCACCCCCGGGACAGGGTGTTGTATGAGCAGTTCTTC. This translates into CASSHPRDRVLYEQFF.

This chain joins TRBV3-1 (or the pseudogene TRBV3-2) and TRBJ1-6; D is uncertain. Trimming took off 0 bases at V and 13 bases at J, with 10 bases between the two ends. Germline V gene sequence: CDR1 LGHDT, CDR2 YNNKEL (reference sequence). The CDR3 is made up of 13 amino acids. CDR3 residues: CASSQDLGVPLHF. The CDR3 nucleotides are TGTGCCAGCAGCCAAGATTTAGGAGTGCCCCTCCACTTT.